This TCR beta chain was captured by sequencing in a study of blood T cell repertoires in COVID-19. Study overall: Both acute and convalescent COVID-19 samples were obtained from the United States, Italy and Spain. T cells, B-cell-depleted T cells, or PBMCs provided the cDNA or gDNA that served as material.

Unmatched junction bases numbered 3, after V lost 1 base and J lost 5 bases. The CDR3 consists of 16 residues. The germline gives CDR1 LGHDT, CDR2 YNNKEL (reference sequence). The method was immunoSEQ multiplex PCR; TCRdb's version includes in-frame clones alone and lacks a portion of them. The sample records 280,000 or so clones, roughly 88% being singletons. The material sequenced was peripheral blood. The genes are TRBV3-1 (or the pseudogene TRBV3-2) and TRBJ2-1, with 12 positions matching TRBD2. The sequence derives from a woman aged 25 to 45 who had recovered from COVID-19. The CDR3 DNA reads as TGTGCCAGCAGCCAAGGACTAGCGGGGGTCAACAATGAGCAGTTCTTC. Protein: CASSQGLAGVNNEQFF.